What follows is one T cell receptor (beta chain) and its context. The antigen is unknown. This sample is drawn from a study of OX40 agonist ivuxolimab in advanced cancers. Study results and limitations: In the expanded peripheral T cells, antigen specificity was never determined.

Germline CDR1 SGHRS, CDR2 YFSETQ. The CDR3 covers 16 residues. Trimming cost V 4 bases and J 5 bases; bases outside gene matches: 8. Clones were read by immunoSEQ multiplex PCR, and TCRdb kept only the in-frame ones, dropping some. The table shows roughly 89,000 clones, with roughly 90% occurring only once. The chain has TRBV5-1 and TRBJ2-7; 14 positions agree with TRBD2. The sample consisted of CD4+ or CD8+ T cells sorted from blood, taken in a trial of the OX40 agonist ivuxolimab. The sequence came from an adult with an advanced solid tumor such as melanoma, head and neck, liver or kidney cancer. CDR3 in DNA: TGCGCCAGCAGCCAACGGACTAGCGGGAGGTCTAACGAGCAGTACTTC. This codes for CASSQRTSGRSNEQYF.